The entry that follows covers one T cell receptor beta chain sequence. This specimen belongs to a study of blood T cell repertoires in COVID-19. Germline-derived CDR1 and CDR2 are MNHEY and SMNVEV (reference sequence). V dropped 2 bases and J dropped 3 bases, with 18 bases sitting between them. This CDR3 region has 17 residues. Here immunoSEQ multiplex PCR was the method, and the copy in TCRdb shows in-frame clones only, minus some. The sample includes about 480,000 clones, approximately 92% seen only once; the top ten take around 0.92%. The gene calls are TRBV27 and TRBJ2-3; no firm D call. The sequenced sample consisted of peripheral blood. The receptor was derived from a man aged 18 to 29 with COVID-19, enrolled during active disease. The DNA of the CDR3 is TGTGCCAGCAGTTTAAACTGGGTAGGCGCAGGTACAGATACGCAGTATTTT. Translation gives CASSLNWVGAGTDTQYF.